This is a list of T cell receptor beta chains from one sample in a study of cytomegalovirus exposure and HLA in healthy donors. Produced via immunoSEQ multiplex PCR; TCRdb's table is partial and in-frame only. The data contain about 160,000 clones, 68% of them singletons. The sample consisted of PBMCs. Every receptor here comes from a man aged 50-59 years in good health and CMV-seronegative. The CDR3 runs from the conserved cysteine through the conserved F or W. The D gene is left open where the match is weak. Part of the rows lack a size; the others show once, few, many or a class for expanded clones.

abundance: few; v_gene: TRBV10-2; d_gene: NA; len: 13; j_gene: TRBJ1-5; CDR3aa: CASSSDGNQPQHF; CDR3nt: TGCGCCAGCAGCAGTGATGGCAATCAGCCCCAGCATTTT
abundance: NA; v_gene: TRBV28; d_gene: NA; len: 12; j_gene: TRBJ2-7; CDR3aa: CASSPHRDEQYF; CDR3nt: TGTGCCAGCAGTCCTCACAGGGACGAGCAGTACTTC
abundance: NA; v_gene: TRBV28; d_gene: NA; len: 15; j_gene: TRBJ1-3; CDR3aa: CAARGWAGSGNTIYF; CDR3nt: TGTGCCGCCCGCGGGTGGGCTGGCTCTGGAAACACCATATATTTT
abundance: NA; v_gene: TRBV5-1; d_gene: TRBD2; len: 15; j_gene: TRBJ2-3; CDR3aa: CASNRLAGATDTQYF; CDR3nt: TGCGCCAGCAACAGGCTAGCGGGGGCCACAGATACGCAGTATTTT
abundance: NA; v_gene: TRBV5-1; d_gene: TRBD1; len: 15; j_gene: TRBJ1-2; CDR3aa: CASSLGTGGSRGYTF; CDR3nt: TGCGCCAGCAGCTTGGGGACAGGGGGGTCTAGGGGCTACACCTTC
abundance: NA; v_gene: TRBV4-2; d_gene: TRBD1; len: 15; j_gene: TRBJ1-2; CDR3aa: CASSETGGEDYGYTF; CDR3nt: TGTGCCAGCAGCGAAACAGGGGGCGAAGACTATGGCTACACCTTC
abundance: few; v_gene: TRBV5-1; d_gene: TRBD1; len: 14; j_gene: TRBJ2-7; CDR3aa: CASRSRQGAYEQYF; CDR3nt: TGCGCCAGCAGATCAAGACAGGGGGCCTACGAGCAGTACTTC
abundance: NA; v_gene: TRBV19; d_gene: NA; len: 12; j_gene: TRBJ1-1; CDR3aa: CASRSTGTEAFF; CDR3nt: TGTGCCAGTAGAAGCACAGGGACTGAAGCTTTCTTT
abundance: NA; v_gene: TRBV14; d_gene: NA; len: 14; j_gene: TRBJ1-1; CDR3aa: CASNTISVNTEAFF; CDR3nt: TGTGCCAGCAATACTATATCGGTGAACACTGAAGCTTTCTTT
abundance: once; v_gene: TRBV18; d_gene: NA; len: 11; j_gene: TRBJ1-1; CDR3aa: CASSQGSEAFF; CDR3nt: TGTGCCAGCTCCCAGGGAAGTGAAGCTTTCTTT
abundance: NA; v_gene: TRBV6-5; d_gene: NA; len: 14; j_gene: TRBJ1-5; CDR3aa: CASRREFGNQPQHF; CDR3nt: TGTGCCAGCAGAAGGGAGTTTGGCAATCAGCCCCAGCATTTT
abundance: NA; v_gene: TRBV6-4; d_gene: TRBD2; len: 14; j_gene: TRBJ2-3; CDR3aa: CASSEAGGTDTQYF; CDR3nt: TGTGCCAGCAGTGAAGCGGGGGGCACAGATACGCAGTATTTT
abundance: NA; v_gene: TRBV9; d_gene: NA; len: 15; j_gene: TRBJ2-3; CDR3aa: CASSGGRGSTDTQYF; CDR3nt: TGTGCCAGCAGCGGAGGAAGGGGGAGCACAGATACGCAGTATTTT
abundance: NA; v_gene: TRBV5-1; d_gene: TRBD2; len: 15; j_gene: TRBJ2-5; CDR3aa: CASSFSGGLQETQYF; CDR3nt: TGCGCCAGCAGCTTTAGCGGGGGCCTACAAGAGACCCAGTACTTC
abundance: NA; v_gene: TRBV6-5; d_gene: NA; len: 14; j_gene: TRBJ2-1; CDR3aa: CASSEEGTYNEQFF; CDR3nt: TGTGCCAGCTCTGAGGAGGGAACTTACAATGAGCAGTTCTTC
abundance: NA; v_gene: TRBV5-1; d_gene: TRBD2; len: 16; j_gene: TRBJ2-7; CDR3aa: CASSLPWTGGQDEQYF; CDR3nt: TGCGCCAGCAGCTTGCCGTGGACGGGGGGGCAAGACGAGCAGTACTTC
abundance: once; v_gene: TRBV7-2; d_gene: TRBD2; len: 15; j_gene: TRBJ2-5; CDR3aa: CASSLGQAGGQTQYF; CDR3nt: TGTGCCAGCAGCTTAGGTCAGGCGGGGGGACAGACCCAGTACTTC
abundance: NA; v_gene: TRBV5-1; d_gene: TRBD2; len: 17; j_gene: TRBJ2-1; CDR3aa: CASSLPRSGGAPNEQFF; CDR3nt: TGCGCCAGCAGCCTGCCCCGAAGCGGGGGGGCCCCCAATGAGCAGTTCTTC
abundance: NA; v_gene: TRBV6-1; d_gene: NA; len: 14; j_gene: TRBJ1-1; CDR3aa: CASSEFRGEAEAFF; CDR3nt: TGTGCCAGCAGTGAATTCAGGGGCGAGGCTGAAGCTTTCTTT
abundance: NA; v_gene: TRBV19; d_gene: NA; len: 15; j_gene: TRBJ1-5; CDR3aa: CASSYPPGGYQPQHF; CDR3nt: TGTGCCAGTAGTTACCCGCCGGGAGGGTATCAGCCCCAGCATTTT
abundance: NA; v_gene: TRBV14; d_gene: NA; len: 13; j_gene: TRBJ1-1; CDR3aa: CASSQSRGTEAFF; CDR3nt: TGTGCCAGCAGCCAATCCAGGGGTACTGAAGCTTTCTTT
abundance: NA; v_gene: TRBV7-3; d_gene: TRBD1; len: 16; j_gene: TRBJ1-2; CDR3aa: CASSPPGVRGPDGYTF; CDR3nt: TGTGCCAGCAGCCCCCCCGGCGTGAGGGGGCCAGATGGCTACACCTTC
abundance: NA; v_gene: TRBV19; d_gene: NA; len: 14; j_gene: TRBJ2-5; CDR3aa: CASSIVNSQETQYF; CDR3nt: TGTGCCAGTAGTATAGTGAACAGTCAAGAGACCCAGTACTTC